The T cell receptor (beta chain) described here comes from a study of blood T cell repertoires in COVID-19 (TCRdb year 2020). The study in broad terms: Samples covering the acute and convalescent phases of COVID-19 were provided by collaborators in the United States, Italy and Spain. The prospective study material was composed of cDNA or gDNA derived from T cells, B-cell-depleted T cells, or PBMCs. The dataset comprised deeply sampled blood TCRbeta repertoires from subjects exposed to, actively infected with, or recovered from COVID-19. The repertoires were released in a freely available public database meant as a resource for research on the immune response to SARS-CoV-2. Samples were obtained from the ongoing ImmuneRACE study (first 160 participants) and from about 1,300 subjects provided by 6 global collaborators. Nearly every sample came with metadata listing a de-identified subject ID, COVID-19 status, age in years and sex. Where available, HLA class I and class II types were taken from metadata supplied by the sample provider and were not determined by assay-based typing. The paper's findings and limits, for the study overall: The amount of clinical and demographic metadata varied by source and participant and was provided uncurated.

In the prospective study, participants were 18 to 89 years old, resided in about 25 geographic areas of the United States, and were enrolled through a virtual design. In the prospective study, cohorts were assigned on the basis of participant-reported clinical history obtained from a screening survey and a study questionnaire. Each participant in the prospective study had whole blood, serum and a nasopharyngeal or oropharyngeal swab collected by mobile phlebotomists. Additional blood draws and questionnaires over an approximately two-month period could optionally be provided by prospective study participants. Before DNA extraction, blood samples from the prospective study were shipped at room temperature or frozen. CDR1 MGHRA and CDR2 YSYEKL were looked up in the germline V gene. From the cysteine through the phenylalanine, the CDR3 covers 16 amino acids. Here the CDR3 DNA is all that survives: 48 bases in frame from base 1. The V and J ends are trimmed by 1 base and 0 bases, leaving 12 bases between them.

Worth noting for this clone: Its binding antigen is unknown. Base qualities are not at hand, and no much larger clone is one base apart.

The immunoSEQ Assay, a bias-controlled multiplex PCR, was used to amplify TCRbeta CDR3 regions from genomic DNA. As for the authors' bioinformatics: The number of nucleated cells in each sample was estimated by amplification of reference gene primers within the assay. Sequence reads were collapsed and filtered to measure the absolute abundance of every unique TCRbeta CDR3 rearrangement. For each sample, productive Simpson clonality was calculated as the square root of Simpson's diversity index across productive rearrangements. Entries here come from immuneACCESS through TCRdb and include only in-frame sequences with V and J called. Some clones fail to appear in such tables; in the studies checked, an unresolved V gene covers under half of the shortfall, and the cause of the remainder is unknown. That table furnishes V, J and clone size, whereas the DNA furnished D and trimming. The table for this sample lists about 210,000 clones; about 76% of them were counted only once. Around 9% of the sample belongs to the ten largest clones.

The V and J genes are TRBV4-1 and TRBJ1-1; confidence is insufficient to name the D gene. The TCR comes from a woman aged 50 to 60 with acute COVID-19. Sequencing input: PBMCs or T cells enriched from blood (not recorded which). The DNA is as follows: TGCGCCAGCAGCCAAGCCGCTGTGAGGGTGAACACTGAAGCTTTCTTT. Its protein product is CASSQAAVRVNTEAFF.